Listed below are T cell receptor beta chains from one sample, sequenced in a study of blood T cells in healthy people across ages. Each CDR3 protein is one row after TCRdb ran MiXCR on the 5' RACE reads. This table has hundreds of thousands of distinct CDR3 sequences, about 30% appearing once. The sequencing input was blood. The receptors derive from a woman aged 80 or older in good health. Each CDR3 is given with its conserved first and last residue. D genes are given only for firm matches. Where a row states a size, it is once, few, many or the class of an expanded clone; other rows omit it.

clone size: -
D gene: TRBD2
J gene: TRBJ2-1
V gene: TRBV7-2
CDR3 DNA: TGTGCCAGCAGCGCGAAGACTAGCGGGGGGGCTCGCTCTGAGCAGTTCTTC
CDR3 protein: CASSAKTSGGARSEQFF

clone size: many
D gene: -
J gene: TRBJ2-1
V gene: TRBV15
CDR3 DNA: TGTGCCACCAGCAGATCAGCCCGACTGAACAATGAGCAGTTCTTC
CDR3 protein: CATSRSARLNNEQFF

clone size: -
D gene: -
J gene: TRBJ2-4
V gene: TRBV6-2/TRBV6-3
CDR3 DNA: TGTACCAGCAGTTACTCGATAGGGGAGCTAGCCAAAAACATTCAGTACTTC
CDR3 protein: CTSSYSIGELAKNIQYF

clone size: -
D gene: TRBD2
J gene: TRBJ2-3
V gene: TRBV7-2
CDR3 DNA: TGTGCCAGCAGCTCCACTAGCGGGGGGGCCGTCCCGGCAGATACGCAGTATTTT
CDR3 protein: CASSSTSGGAVPADTQYF

clone size: many
D gene: TRBD1
J gene: TRBJ2-3
V gene: TRBV12-3/TRBV12-4
CDR3 DNA: TGTGCCAGCAGTAATTACAGGGGGCTGACAGATACGCAGTATTTT
CDR3 protein: CASSNYRGLTDTQYF

clone size: -
D gene: -
J gene: TRBJ2-7
V gene: TRBV7-2
CDR3 DNA: TGTGCCAGCAGTTTTAGCCCGGTCTCCTCCTGCGAGCAGTACTTC
CDR3 protein: CASSFSPVSSCEQYF

clone size: -
D gene: -
J gene: TRBJ1-1
V gene: TRBV20-1
CDR3 DNA: TGCAGTGCCCTCGGGGGAGGGGGGAACACTGAAGCTTTCTTT
CDR3 protein: CSALGGGGNTEAFF

clone size: -
D gene: -
J gene: TRBJ1-1
V gene: TRBV7-2
CDR3 DNA: TGTGCCAGCAGCTTAGCCCAGGGACGGGGCACTGAAGCTTTCTTT
CDR3 protein: CASSLAQGRGTEAFF

clone size: many
D gene: TRBD1
J gene: TRBJ2-1
V gene: TRBV12-3/TRBV12-4
CDR3 DNA: TGTGCCACAGGGACCGGGACAGGGGTCTACAATGAGCAGTTCTTC
CDR3 protein: CATGTGTGVYNEQFF

clone size: many
D gene: TRBD1
J gene: TRBJ2-1
V gene: TRBV6-2/TRBV6-3
CDR3 DNA: TGTGCCAGCAGTCTACAGGGGCAATCCTACAATGAGCAGTTCTTC
CDR3 protein: CASSLQGQSYNEQFF